A single sample gave rise to the 4 T cell receptor beta chains below, sequenced in a study of cytomegalovirus exposure and HLA in healthy donors. TCRdb's table, derived via immunoSEQ multiplex PCR, lists solely in-frame clones and lacks some. The sample contains 200,000 or so clones, 75% to 95% of which appear only once. Sequenced sample: PBMCs. The origin of the receptors is a woman between 18 and 29 years old in good health and CMV-seronegative.

The V gene is TRBV2, the J gene TRBJ1-5; TRBD1 is a possible D gene (5 bases). The CDR3 spans 14 residues. V lost 8 bases and J 2 bases, leaving 13 bases between the germline ends. The germline gives CDR1 SNHLY, CDR2 FYNNEI. CDR3 region: CASGGAWGNQPQHF. In DNA, the CDR3 is TGTGCCAGCGGCGGGGCCTGGGGCAATCAGCCCCAGCATTTT. Full variable domain (missing parts from reference TRBV2 and TRBJ1-5): EPEVTQTPSHQVTQMGQEVILRCVPISNHLYFYWYRQILGQKVEFLVSFYNNEISEKSEIFDDQFSVERPDGSNFTLKIRSTKLEDSAMYFCASGGAWGNQPQHFGDGTRLSIL.

The chain joins TRBV6-1 to TRBJ2-2, with 11 bases identical to TRBD1. The V segment lost 5 bases and the J segment 5 bases; nucleotides outside the gene matches: 4. The V gene's germline CDR1 is MNHNS and CDR2 SASEGT. CDR3 length: 15 residues. The CDR3 DNA follows: TGTGCCAGCAGTCCAGGACAGGGGGCGACCGGGGAGCTGTTTTTT. Its protein is CASSPGQGATGELFF.

The chain has TRBV7-9 and TRBJ2-7; D gene unclear. V lost 5 bases to trimming and J lost 0 bases, with 8 bases between them. Germline V gene data show CDR1 as SEHNR and CDR2 as FQNEAQ (reference sequence). CDR3 length: 13 amino acids. The CDR3 sequence: CASSAPSSYEQYF. CDR3 sequence (DNA): TGTGCCAGCAGCGCTCCTAGCTCCTACGAGCAGTACTTC.

J is TRBJ1-2 and V is TRBV5-1; D possibly corresponds to TRBD1 (5 bases). The CDR3 is made up of 16 amino acids. Deletions cut 1 base from V and 4 bases from J, with 17 bases between. Germline CDR1 is SGHRS and CDR2 is YFSETQ. The DNA for the CDR3 is TGCGCCAGCAGCTTGCCCTCGGGGGAGGTTAGCTATGGCTACACCTTC. It encodes CASSLPSGEVSYGYTF.